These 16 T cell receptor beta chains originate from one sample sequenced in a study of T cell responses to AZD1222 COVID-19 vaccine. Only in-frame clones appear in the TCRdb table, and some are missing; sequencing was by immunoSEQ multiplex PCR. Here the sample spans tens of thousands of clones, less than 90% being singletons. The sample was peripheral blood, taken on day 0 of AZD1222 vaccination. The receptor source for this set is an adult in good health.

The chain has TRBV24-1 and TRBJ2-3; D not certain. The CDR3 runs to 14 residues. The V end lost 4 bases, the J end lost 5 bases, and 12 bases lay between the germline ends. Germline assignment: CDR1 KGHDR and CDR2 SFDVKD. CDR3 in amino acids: CATSDILSVDTQYF. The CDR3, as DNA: TGTGCCACCAGTGACATTCTGTCTGTAGATACGCAGTATTTT.

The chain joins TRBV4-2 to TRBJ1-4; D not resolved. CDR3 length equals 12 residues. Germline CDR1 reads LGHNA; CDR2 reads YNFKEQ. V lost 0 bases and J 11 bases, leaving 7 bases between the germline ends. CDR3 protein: CASSQEGDKLFF. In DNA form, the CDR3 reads TGTGCCAGCAGCCAAGAGGGAGACAAACTGTTTTTT.

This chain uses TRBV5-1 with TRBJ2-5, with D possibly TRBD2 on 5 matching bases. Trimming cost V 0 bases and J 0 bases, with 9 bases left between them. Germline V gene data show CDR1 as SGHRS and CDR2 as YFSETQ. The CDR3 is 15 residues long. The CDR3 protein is CASSLGSGYQETQYF. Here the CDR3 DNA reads TGCGCCAGCAGCTTGGGATCGGGGTACCAAGAGACCCAGTACTTC.

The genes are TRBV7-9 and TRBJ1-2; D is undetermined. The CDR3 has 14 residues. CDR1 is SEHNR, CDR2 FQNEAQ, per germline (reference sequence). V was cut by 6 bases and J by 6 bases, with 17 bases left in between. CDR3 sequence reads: CASRRAGPRDGYTF. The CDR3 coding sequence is TGTGCCAGCAGACGTGCCGGGCCGAGGGATGGCTACACCTTC.

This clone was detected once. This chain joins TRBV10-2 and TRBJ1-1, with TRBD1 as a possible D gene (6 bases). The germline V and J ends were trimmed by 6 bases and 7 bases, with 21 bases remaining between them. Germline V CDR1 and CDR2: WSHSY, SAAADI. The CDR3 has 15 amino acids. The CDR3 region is CASRGIRGLTGEAFF. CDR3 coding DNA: TGCGCCAGCAGGGGAATCAGGGGACTGACCGGTGAAGCTTTCTTT.

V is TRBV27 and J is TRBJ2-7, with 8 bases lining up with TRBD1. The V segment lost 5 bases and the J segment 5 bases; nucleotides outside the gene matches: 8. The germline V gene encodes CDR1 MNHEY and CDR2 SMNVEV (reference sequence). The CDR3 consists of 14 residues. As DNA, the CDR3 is TGTGCCAGCAGTACCCGGACAGGGAGCCACGAGCAGTACTTC. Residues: CASSTRTGSHEQYF.

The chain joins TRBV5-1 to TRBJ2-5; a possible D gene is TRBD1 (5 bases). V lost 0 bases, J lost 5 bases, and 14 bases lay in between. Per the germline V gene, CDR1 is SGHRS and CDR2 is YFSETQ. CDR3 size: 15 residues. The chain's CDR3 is CASSLEGRVFETQYF. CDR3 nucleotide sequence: TGCGCCAGCAGCTTGGAGGGCAGGGTTTTTGAGACCCAGTACTTC.

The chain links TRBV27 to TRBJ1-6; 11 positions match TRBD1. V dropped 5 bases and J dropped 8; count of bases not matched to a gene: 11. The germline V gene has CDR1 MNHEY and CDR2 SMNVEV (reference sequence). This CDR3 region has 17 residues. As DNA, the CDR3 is TGTGCCAGCAGTATTAGGACAGGGGGCGCTTACGATTCACCCCTCCACTTT. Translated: CASSIRTGGAYDSPLHF.

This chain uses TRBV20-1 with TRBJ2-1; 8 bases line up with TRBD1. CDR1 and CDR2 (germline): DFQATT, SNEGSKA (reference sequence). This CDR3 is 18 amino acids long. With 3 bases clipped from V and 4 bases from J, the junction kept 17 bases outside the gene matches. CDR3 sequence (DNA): TGCAGTGCTAGTGGGACAGGCAACCTTAGCCCTAATTACAATGAGCAGTTCTTC. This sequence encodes CSASGTGNLSPNYNEQFF.

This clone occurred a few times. CDR3 protein: CASSLLGGKLFF. CDR3 DNA: TGTGCCAGCAGTTTACTGGGCGGAAAACTGTTTTTT. The chain is built from TRBV28 and TRBJ1-4, with D hard to call. The CDR3 extends over 12 amino acids. With 2 bases removed from V and 10 bases from J, the gap between germline ends came to 8 bases. The germline CDR1 and CDR2 sequences are MDHEN and SYDVKM. Full variable domain (missing parts from reference TRBV28 and TRBJ1-4): DVKVTQSSRYLVKRTGEKVFLECVQDMDHENMFWYRQDPGLGLRLIYFSYDVKMKEKGDIPEGYSVSREKKERFSLILESASTNQTSMYLCASSLLGGKLFFGSGTQLSVL.

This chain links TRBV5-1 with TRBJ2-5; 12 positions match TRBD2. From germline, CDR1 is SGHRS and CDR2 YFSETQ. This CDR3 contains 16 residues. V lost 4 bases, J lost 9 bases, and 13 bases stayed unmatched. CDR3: CASSLPSGGAWKAQYF. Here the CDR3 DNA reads TGCGCCAGCAGCCTCCCTAGCGGGGGGGCTTGGAAGGCCCAGTACTTC.

CDR3 sequence reads: CASSIKVSNQPQHF. CDR3 nucleotides: TGTGCCAGTAGTATTAAGGTTAGCAATCAGCCCCAGCATTTT. The rearrangement uses TRBV19 and TRBJ1-5, with D unclear. CDR1 is LNHDA, CDR2 SQIVND, per germline (reference sequence). The CDR3 length is 14 residues. Trimming took off 3 bases at V and 0 bases at J, with 6 bases between the two ends. Together with reference TRBV19 and TRBJ1-5, the CDR3 gives the full variable domain: DGGITQSPKYLFRKEGQNVTLSCEQNLNHDAMYWYRQDPGQGLRLIYYSQIVNDFQKGDIAEGYSVSREKKESFPLTVTSAQKNPTAFYLCASSIKVSNQPQHFGDGTRLSIL.

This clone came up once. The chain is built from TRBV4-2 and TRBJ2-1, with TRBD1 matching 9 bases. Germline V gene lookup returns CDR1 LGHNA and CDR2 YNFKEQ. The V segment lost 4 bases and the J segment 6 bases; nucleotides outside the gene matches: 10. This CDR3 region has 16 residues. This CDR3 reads CASSRDPGQGSNEQFF. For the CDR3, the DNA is TGTGCCAGCAGCCGAGACCCGGGACAGGGAAGCAATGAGCAGTTCTTC.

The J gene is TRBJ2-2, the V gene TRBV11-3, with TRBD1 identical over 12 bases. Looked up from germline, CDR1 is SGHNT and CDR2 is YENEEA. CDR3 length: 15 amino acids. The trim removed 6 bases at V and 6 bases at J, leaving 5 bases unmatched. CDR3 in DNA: TGTGCCAGCAGTCCCGGGACAGGGGGCTCCGGGGAGCTGTTTTTT. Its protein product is CASSPGTGGSGELFF. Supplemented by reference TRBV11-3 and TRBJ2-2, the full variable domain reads EAGVVQSPRYKIIEKKQPVAFWCNPISGHNTLYWYLQNLGQGPELLIRYENEEAVDDSQLPKDRFSAERLKGVDSTLKIQPAELGDSAVYLCASSPGTGGSGELFFGEGSRLTVL.

DNA of the CDR3: TGCAGCGCGTCCCCCACTGAAGCTTTCTTT. Protein product: CSASPTEAFF. This chain uses TRBV29-1 with TRBJ1-1; D gene ambiguous. The V gene's germline CDR1 is SQVTM and CDR2 ANQGSEA. Trimming pared 7 bases from V and 4 bases from J, leaving 7 bases between. CDR3 length equals 10 residues.

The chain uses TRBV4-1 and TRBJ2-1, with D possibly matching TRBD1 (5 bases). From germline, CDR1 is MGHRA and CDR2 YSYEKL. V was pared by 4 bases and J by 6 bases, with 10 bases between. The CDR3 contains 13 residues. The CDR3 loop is CASSLGEANEQFF. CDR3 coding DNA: TGCGCCAGCAGCCTAGGGGAAGCCAATGAGCAGTTCTTC.